This T cell receptor (beta chain) is from a study of regulatory T cells in long-lasting Graves disease. Through Arm-PCR of CDR3 regions and iRepertoire HTBI primers, TCR beta libraries were built. Per the study methods: Identified segments across samples numbered fewer than 80 TRBV and more than 12 TRBJ. MiXCR, run by TCRdb on the multiplex PCR reads, gives a single entry per CDR3 protein. These V and J calls derive from TCRdb rather than the authors' analysis. This table holds 400,000 to 500,000 distinct CDR3 sequences, more than 13% found once. V lost 5 bases and J 7 bases, leaving 15 bases between the germline ends. The CDR3 contains 13 residues. The germline CDR1 and CDR2 sequences are MNHEY and SMNVEV (reference sequence). Time point denoted: newly diagnosed GD, antithyroid drugs for less than 3 months. TCR sequences were obtained from RNA taken from PBMCs. A further study also used this sample, focusing on T cells in Graves' hyperthyroidism and ophthalmopathy. That report adds: An absence of ophthalmopathy progression within 18 months meant stable Graves' hyperthyroidism.

The chain couples TRBV27 to TRBJ2-7; D ambiguous. The clonotype originates from a woman in her thirties with Graves disease. This material consisted of peripheral blood mononuclear cells (PBMCs), taken at new diagnosis, from a patient treated with antithyroid drugs. CDR3 in DNA: TGTGCCAGCAGTCTCACAGCCTACGAGGAGCAGTACTTC. Amino acids: CASSLTAYEEQYF.